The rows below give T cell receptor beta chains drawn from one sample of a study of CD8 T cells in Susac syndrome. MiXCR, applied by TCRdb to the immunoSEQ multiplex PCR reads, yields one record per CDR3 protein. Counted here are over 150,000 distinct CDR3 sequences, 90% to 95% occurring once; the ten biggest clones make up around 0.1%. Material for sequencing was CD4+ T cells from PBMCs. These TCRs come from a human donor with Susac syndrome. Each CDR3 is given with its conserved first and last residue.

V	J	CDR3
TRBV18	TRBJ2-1	CASSRLAGGSSYNEQFF
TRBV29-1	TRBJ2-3	CSVGGRNTDTQYF
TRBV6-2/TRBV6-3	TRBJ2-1	CASSPPAFDRSSYNEQFF
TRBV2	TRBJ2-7	CASSYSGEQYF
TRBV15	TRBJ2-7	CATRRDSYEQYF
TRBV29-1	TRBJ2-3	CSVATLNTDTQYF
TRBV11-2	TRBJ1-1	CASSLSSRDTEAFF
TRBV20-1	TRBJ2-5	CSAFRTANLQETQYF
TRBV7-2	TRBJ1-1	CASSLRMNTEAFF
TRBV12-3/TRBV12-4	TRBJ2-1	CASSRSGGPSNEQFF
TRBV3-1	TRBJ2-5	CASSQERDLETQYF
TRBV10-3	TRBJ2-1	CASAERTGGVRNEQFF
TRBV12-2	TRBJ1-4	CASRLGSDPGKLFF
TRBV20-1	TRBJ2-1	CSAREGGSGNEQFF
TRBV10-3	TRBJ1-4	CAISDSLDEKLFF
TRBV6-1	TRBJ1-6	CASSRTGTDNSPLHF
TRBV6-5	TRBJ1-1	CASSYAVNTEAFF
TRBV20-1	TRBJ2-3	CSARDRSGGTDTQYF
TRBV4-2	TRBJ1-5	CASSQDLESPQHF
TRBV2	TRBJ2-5	CASRTTRGEETQYF
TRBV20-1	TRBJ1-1	CSARRQDLTTEAFF
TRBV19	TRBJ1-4	CASSMYQGNEKLFF
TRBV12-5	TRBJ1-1	CASGRTLNTEAFF
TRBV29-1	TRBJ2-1	CSVVGARTYNEQFF
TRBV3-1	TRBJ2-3	CASSQDLSGGYTQYF
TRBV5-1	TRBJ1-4	CASSSGQLDEKLFF
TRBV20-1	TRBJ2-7	CSVKGPIRQGSHEQYF
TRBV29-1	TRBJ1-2	CSVKTTGAHYGYTF
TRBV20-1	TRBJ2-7	CSARVLGRDSSYEQYF
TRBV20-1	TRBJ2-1	CSASSASGSIANEQFF
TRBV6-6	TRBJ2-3	CASSYQPETGADTQYF
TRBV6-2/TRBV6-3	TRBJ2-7	CASRPGFRTERYEQYF
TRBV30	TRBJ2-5	CAWSMWGIHQETQYF